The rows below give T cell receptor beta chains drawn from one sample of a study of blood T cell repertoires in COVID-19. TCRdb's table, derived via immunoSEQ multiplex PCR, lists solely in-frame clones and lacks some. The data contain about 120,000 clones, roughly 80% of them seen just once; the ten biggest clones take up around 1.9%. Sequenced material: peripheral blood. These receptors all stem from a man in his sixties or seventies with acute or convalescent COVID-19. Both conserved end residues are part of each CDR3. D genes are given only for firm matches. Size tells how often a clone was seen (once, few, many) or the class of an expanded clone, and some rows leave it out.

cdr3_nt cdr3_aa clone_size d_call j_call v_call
TGTGCCAGCAAACTTAGTGGCAGGGGTTTAGTAGACTTC CASKLSGRGLVDF NA NA TRBJ2-7 TRBV7-2
TGCGCCAGCAGCTTGGGGGACAGGGGCACTGAAGCTTTCTTT CASSLGDRGTEAFF NA TRBD1 TRBJ1-1 TRBV5-1
TGTGCCAGCAGCCAGGCAGGGATCTATGGCTACACCTTC CASSQAGIYGYTF many NA TRBJ1-2 TRBV14
TGTGCCAGCAGTTTCCGGTCCCACTATGGCTACACCTTC CASSFRSHYGYTF NA NA TRBJ1-2 TRBV27
TGTGCCAGCATCCGCCGGACAGAGTCGTTAAGGGGCTACACCTTC CASIRRTESLRGYTF NA NA TRBJ1-2 TRBV2
TGTGCCTGGAACCCCCTTCGAGCGGGGGGGCGGGACGGGGAGCTGTTTTTT CAWNPLRAGGRDGELFF NA TRBD2 TRBJ2-2 TRBV30
TGTGCCAGCAGCTCCCCGGGACAGGGGGCTTATGGCTACACCTTC CASSSPGQGAYGYTF NA TRBD1 TRBJ1-2 TRBV5-5
TGTGCCAGCAGCTTACCTCCGGGACAGGGGCCTTACGAGCAGTACTTC CASSLPPGQGPYEQYF once TRBD1 TRBJ2-7 TRBV7-9
TGTGCCAGCAGCCCCTCGAGAGGAGGCTATGGCTACACCTTC CASSPSRGGYGYTF NA NA TRBJ1-2 TRBV7-9
TGTGCCAGTAGATCCTGGGACAGGGACAATGAGCAGTTCTTC CASRSWDRDNEQFF NA TRBD1 TRBJ2-1 TRBV19
TGTGCCAGCAGCTTAGACGTAGCGTCAGATACGCAGTATTTT CASSLDVASDTQYF NA NA TRBJ2-3 TRBV7-3
TGCGCCAGCTCGTCTTTCGGGACAGGGAGTTCTGGGGCCAACGTCCTGACTTTC CASSSFGTGSSGANVLTF NA TRBD1 TRBJ2-6 TRBV5-1
TGTGCCAGCAGCGCCGACGGCTCCCTAGTGCGAAATGAGCAGTTCTTC CASSADGSLVRNEQFF few NA TRBJ2-1 TRBV9
TGTGCCACCAGTGATACAGGCCCTAGCAATCAGCCCCAGCATTTT CATSDTGPSNQPQHF NA NA TRBJ1-5 TRBV24-1
TGTGCCAGTCGGACAGGAGGGGAGACCCAGTACTTC CASRTGGETQYF NA NA TRBJ2-5 TRBV2
TGTGCCAGCAAAAAACAGGGTTTCACTGAAGCTTTCTTT CASKKQGFTEAFF NA NA TRBJ1-1 TRBV12-3/TRBV12-4
TGCGCCAGCAGCTTGGCCCCGCAAGAGACCCAGTACTTC CASSLAPQETQYF NA NA TRBJ2-5 TRBV5-1
TGCGCCAGCAGCCGCCGACAGCGAAGTAACACCGGGGAGCTGTTTTTT CASSRRQRSNTGELFF NA NA TRBJ2-2 TRBV5-1
TGTGCCAGCAGCGCTAGCGGGGGGGTCCGGGAGCTGTTTTTT CASSASGGVRELFF NA TRBD2 TRBJ2-2 TRBV11-3
TGTGCCAGCAGTCGCAGGTTTACCTACAATGAGCAGTTCTTC CASSRRFTYNEQFF NA NA TRBJ2-1 TRBV28
TGTGCCAGCAGCTCCGACAGAGCAACTAATGAAAAACTGTTTTTT CASSSDRATNEKLFF NA NA TRBJ1-4 TRBV7-9
TGTGCCTCTATACAGGATCTTAGCTATGGCTACACCTTC CASIQDLSYGYTF NA NA TRBJ1-2 TRBV10-3
TGTGCCAGCAGGGCGACAGGAGACGGAAATCAGCCCCAGCATTTT CASRATGDGNQPQHF NA NA TRBJ1-5 TRBV2
TGTGCCAGCAGCCTAATAAGTGCAGGCGAGCAGTACTTC CASSLISAGEQYF NA NA TRBJ2-7 TRBV11-2
TGTGCCAGCAGCCAGGACCAGGGTTTGGAAAAACTGTTTTTT CASSQDQGLEKLFF NA NA TRBJ1-4 TRBV7-9
TGTGCCAGCAGCTTGGAACTCAACAGGGGAGATACGCAGTATTTT CASSLELNRGDTQYF few TRBD1 TRBJ2-3 TRBV5-6
TGTGCCATCAAGGGGTGGGAAGAGACCCAGTACTTC CAIKGWEETQYF NA NA TRBJ2-5 TRBV10-3
TGCGCCAGCAGCTTAGGAGGGGCAGGGAGTGGCTACACCTTC CASSLGGAGSGYTF few NA TRBJ1-2 TRBV5-1
TGTGCCAGCAGCTTAGGGCGTCACAGGTCTACCTATAATTCACCCCTCCACTTT CASSLGRHRSTYNSPLHF NA NA TRBJ1-6 TRBV7-2
TGTGCCAGCTCACTGATTGGACAGGATGGCTACACCTTC CASSLIGQDGYTF NA TRBD1 TRBJ1-2 TRBV18
TGTGCCAGCAGTGGAACCGGGACTACCTCAAACACCGGGGAGCTGTTTTTT CASSGTGTTSNTGELFF NA TRBD2 TRBJ2-2 TRBV2
TGTGCCATCAGGAGCACAGGCATTTCACCCCTCCACTTT CAIRSTGISPLHF once NA TRBJ1-6 TRBV10-3
TGTGCCAGCGCCGGGTATAATGAGCAGTTCTTC CASAGYNEQFF NA NA TRBJ2-1 TRBV28
TGCAGCGGGACAGGGGCGAACACTGAAGCTTTCTTT CSGTGANTEAFF NA TRBD1 TRBJ1-1 TRBV29-1
TGTGCCAGCAGCCCCAGGCGCAGGGGGCGAACCTATGAGCAGTTCTTC CASSPRRRGRTYEQFF few TRBD1 TRBJ2-1 TRBV3-1/TRBV3-2
TGTGCCAGCAGCAAAGCATTTGGGGGCTGCTACAATGAGCAGTTCTTC CASSKAFGGCYNEQFF NA NA TRBJ2-1 TRBV21-1
TGCGCCAGCAGCTTGCAGGGCGACACTGAAGCTTTCTTT CASSLQGDTEAFF once NA TRBJ1-1 TRBV5-1
TGCGCCAGCAGCTCCTTTACCACAGGGGGCGAGGGCTACACCTTC CASSSFTTGGEGYTF once TRBD1 TRBJ1-2 TRBV5-1
TGTGCCAGCAGACCCTTAGCGGGGGGCTACAATGAGCAGTTCTTC CASRPLAGGYNEQFF NA TRBD2 TRBJ2-1 TRBV2
TGTGCCAGCAGCCAAGATTATCAGGCTCGACTGGCCGGAGGCAATGAGCAGTTCTTC CASSQDYQARLAGGNEQFF NA NA TRBJ2-1 TRBV3-1/TRBV3-2